This record looks at one T cell receptor (beta chain) sequence and its context. The repertoire was sequenced with immunoSEQ multiplex PCR; TCRdb's copy has only in-frame clones and lacks some. The sample shows about 200,000 clones, approximately 80% of them seen only once. These data are taken from a study of blood T cell repertoires in COVID-19. V lost 4 bases and J 6 bases, leaving 13 bases between the germline ends. This CDR3 comprises 14 residues. Germline V CDR1 and CDR2: SGHRS, YFSETQ. What was sequenced was peripheral blood. This sequence was found in a human donor in a cohort sampled during active COVID-19. The rearrangement links TRBV5-1 to TRBJ1-4; D might be TRBD1 (5 bases). The CDR3, as DNA: TGCGCCAGCAGCCCCGGCGGGGGAGATGAAAAACTGTTTTTT. Protein: CASSPGGGDEKLFF.